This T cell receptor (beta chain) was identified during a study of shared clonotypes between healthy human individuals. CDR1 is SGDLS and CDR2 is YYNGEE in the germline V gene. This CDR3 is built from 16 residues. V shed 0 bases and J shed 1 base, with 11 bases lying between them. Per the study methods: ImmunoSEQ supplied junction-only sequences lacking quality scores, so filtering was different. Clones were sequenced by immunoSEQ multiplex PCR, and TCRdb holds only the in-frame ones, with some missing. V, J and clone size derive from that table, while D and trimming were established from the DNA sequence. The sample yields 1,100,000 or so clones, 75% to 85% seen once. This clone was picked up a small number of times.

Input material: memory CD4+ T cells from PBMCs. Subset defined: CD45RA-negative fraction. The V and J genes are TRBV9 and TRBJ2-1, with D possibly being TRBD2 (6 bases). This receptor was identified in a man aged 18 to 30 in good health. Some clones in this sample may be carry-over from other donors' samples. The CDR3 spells CASSVGTGTSYNEQFF. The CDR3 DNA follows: TGTGCCAGCAGCGTAGGGACCGGGACTTCCTACAATGAGCAGTTCTTC. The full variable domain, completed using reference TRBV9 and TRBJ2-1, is DSGVTQTPKHLITATGQRVTLRCSPRSGDLSVYWYQQSLDQGLQFLIQYYNGEERAKGNILERFSAQQFPDLHSELNLSSLELGDSALYFCASSVGTGTSYNEQFFGPGTRLTVL.